This T cell receptor (beta chain) was observed in a study of pediatric ulcerative colitis (dated 2019 in TCRdb). Study-level background: Seven ulcerative colitis patients had pancolitis and two had left-sided colitis, with histology consistent with ulcerative colitis in all. From 8 or 9 newly diagnosed, treatment-naive pediatric ulcerative colitis patients and a few non-IBD control children, paired blood and rectal samples were collected. The Pediatric Ulcerative Colitis Activity Index classified a couple of patients as having mild disease, several as having moderate disease and three as having acute severe colitis.

During colonoscopy, one to two rectal pinch biopsies were obtained for research purposes. Ulcerative colitis patients had received no immunosuppressive medication before the diagnostic colonoscopy. Before DNA was isolated, the rectal biopsies underwent proteinase K digestion. The Wizard kit (Promega) was used to extract genomic DNA from the blood and intestinal samples. Rearranged CDR3 beta regions were amplified from genomic DNA with multiplex V and J primers using the immunoSEQ TRB Survey service. To keep sequencing depth equal across samples, survey-level depth of up to 500,000 reads per sample was applied. The libraries were purified and pooled, then sequenced using Illumina technology. On the authors' methods: Productive clonality, sample overlap, pairwise scatters, CDR3 beta length, V/D/J gene usage and productiveness were all assessed with the immunoSEQ online tools. Calculated diversity was the number of unique rearrangements divided by total templates times 100; Shannon and Simpson indices were also computed. Z-score normalized data were analyzed by principal component analysis with the R prcomp function and the ggbiplot package. Morisita's index was used to quantify blood-rectal clonal overlap within each subject. The clones in this table, taken by TCRdb from immuneACCESS, are in-frame only. Not every clone is retained; where verified, under half of the shortfall comes from an unresolved V gene, and the cause of the rest is unknown. That table gives V, J and clone size, and the DNA gave D and trimming. The sample yields about 36,000 clones; around 73% were counted once. The ten largest clones take up 0.65% to 0.75% of the sample.

V is reduced by 4 bases and J by 3 bases, leaving a spacing of 14 bases between them. Measured from the cysteine to the phenylalanine, the CDR3 is 15 residues long. Of all the DNA, just the CDR3 is kept, 45 bases in frame from base 1. Reading the germline V gene gives CDR1 SGHTA and CDR2 FQGTGA. What the research found in general, with its limitations: Controls, mild-moderate and acute severe colitis patients were separated by rectal repertoire features, and reduced rectal diversity due to clonal expansions was observed in acute severe colitis. Repertoires were derived from total lymphocyte DNA, so rare subsets such as regulatory T cells may have patterns not reflected. For technical reasons, substantially fewer templates were yielded by the blood samples of two patients, and these blood samples were excluded from blood-rectal overlap analysis. The healthy control group was small, with only four individuals. A couple of rectal CDR3 clonotypes turned up in every ulcerative colitis patient but in none of the controls. Significantly higher autologous blood-rectal clonal overlap was found in ulcerative colitis patients than in controls, which suggested increased T cell trafficking to inflamed tissue. T cells from blood may have been included in the rectal pinch biopsies, particularly in patients with overt colitis.

Note on this clone: This receptor's antigen is unknown. No much larger clonotype is one base removed from it; base qualities were not supplied.

What was sequenced was gut tissue. The sequence was obtained from a boy younger than 18 with moderate ulcerative colitis. This receptor chain uses TRBV7-3 and TRBJ2-3; the D gene could be TRBD1 or TRBD2, each one agreeing over 5 bases. The DNA sequence is as follows: TGTGCCAGCAGCTCGAGGGGTGAGAGGACAGATACGCAGTATTTT. The translation is CASSSRGERTDTQYF.